This TCR beta chain was obtained from a study of T cell clonality in common variable immunodeficiency. Regarding the study as a whole: TCRbeta clonality was increased in CVID versus healthy controls.

This clone occurred a few times. Its antigen is unknown. The read ends 3 residues before the CDR3 terminus; that terminus is restored from the germline J gene. J was trimmed by 3 bases and V by 6 bases; bases with no gene match: 6. There are 13 residues in the CDR3. Germline V gene lookup returns CDR1 DFQATT and CDR2 SNEGSKA (reference sequence). Control and CVID samples contributed equal amounts of genomic DNA. Sequenced by immunoSEQ multiplex PCR; TCRdb stores in-frame clones only, minus some. This sample comprises about 64,000 clones, none seen once only. The clonotype originates from a person aged 18 to 70 in good health. The sequencing sample was made of peripheral blood mononuclear cells. The chain couples TRBV20-1 to TRBJ2-7; TRBD2 aligns across 9 bases. The CDR3 spells CSADSGSGYEQYF. CDR3 DNA (partial): TGCAGTGCCGATAGCGGGAGCGGCTACGAG.